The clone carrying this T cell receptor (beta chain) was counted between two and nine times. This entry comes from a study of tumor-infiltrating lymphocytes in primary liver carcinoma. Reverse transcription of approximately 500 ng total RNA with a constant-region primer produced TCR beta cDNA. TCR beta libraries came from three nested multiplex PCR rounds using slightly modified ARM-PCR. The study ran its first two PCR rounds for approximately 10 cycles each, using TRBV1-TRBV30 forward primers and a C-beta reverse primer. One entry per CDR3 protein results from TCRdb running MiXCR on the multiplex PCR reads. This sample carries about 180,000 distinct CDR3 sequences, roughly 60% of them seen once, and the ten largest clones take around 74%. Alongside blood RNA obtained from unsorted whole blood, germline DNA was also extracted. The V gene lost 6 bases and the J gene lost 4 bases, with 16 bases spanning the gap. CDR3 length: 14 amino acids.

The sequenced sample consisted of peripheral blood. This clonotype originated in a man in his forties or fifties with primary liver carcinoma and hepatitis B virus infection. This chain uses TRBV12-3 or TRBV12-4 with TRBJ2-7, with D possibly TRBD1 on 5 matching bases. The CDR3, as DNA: TGTGCCAGCAGCGGCAGGGATCCGGTGTACGAGCAGTACTTC. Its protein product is CASSGRDPVYEQYF.